The 7 T cell receptor beta chains given below trace back to one sample, sequenced in a study of cytotoxic CD8 clonotypes in ibrutinib-treated CLL (dated by TCRdb to about 2021). According to the study, the label for this sample's time point signals: approximately eleven months on ibrutinib. The library was prepared using the immunoSEQ multiplex PCR assay. TCRdb obtained this table from immuneACCESS and retained in-frame rearrangements with V and J assigned. These tables miss some clones; where compared with another copy, unresolved V genes account for less than half of the shortfall, and the remainder is unexplained. The sample table shows 140,000 or so clones, and approximately 81% are seen once. Clones ranked in the top ten supply more than 10% of the sample. The sample consisted of PBMCs, taken after 12 months of ibrutinib treatment. Receptors were obtained from a human donor with chronic lymphocytic leukemia.

This rearrangement joins TRBV4-3 to TRBJ1-4, with a weak D call TRBD1 (5 bases). The CDR3 consists of 16 residues. With 1 base removed from V and 7 bases from J, the gap between germline ends came to 16 bases. CDR1 LGHNA and CDR2 YSLEER come from the germline V gene. CDR3 nucleotide sequence: TGCGCCAGCAGCCAAGCTCTGGGGGTAAACGGTGAAAAACTGTTTTTT. It encodes CASSQALGVNGEKLFF.

There are a few counts of this clone. The J gene is TRBJ1-2, the V gene TRBV29-1; D unclear. The CDR3 is made up of 11 amino acids. With 2 bases removed from V and 4 bases from J, the gap between germline ends came to 5 bases. The germline V gene encodes CDR1 SQVTM and CDR2 ANQGSEA. The CDR3 region has the DNA TGCAGCGTTGAATTGGGCTATGGCTACACCTTC. This sequence encodes CSVELGYGYTF.

The chain couples TRBV11-2 to TRBJ2-7, with 7 bases lining up with TRBD1. V was pared by 2 bases and J by 4 bases, with 11 bases of the junction left unmatched. The CDR3 sequence is 16 residues long. Germline CDR1 and CDR2: SGHAT and FQNNGV. This chain's CDR3 is CASSLLIRQGGYEQYF. The CDR3 DNA follows: TGTGCCAGCAGCTTACTGATACGACAGGGCGGGTACGAGCAGTACTTC.

The gene calls are TRBV27 and TRBJ1-2; D might be TRBD1 (5 bases). Germline V gene data show CDR1 as MNHEY and CDR2 as SMNVEV (reference sequence). The V gene lost 5 bases and the J gene lost 6 bases, with 16 bases spanning the gap. The CDR3 extends over 14 amino acids. CDR3 nucleotide sequence: TGTGCCAGCAGTCCCACTCCAGGGTCTGATGGCTACACCTTC. Translation gives CASSPTPGSDGYTF.

The chain links TRBV28 to TRBJ2-3, with 7 bases aligning to TRBD1. CDR1 is MDHEN and CDR2 is SYDVKM in the germline V gene. The ends lost 6 bases at V and 0 bases at J; junction bases unmatched: 9. The CDR3 totals 16 residues. The CDR3 DNA is TGTGCCAGCAGGCCCCGACAGGGCCAAAGCACAGATACGCAGTATTTT. Its translation is CASRPRQGQSTDTQYF.

This chain joins TRBV29-1 and TRBJ2-2; D gene uncertain. Looked up from germline, CDR1 is SQVTM and CDR2 is ANQGSEA. V lost 4 bases and J 0 bases, leaving 6 bases between the germline ends. This CDR3 spans 13 amino acids. DNA for the CDR3: TGCAGCGTTGCCCAGGCGAACACCGGGGAGCTGTTTTTT. As protein: CSVAQANTGELFF.

This rearrangement joins TRBV4-1 to TRBJ2-7; TRBD2 matches at 12 bases. Trimming took 3 bases from V and 6 from J; bases not matched to a gene: 12. Germline V lookup: CDR1 MGHRA, CDR2 YSYEKL. The CDR3 length is 17 residues. CDR3 amino acids: CASSHPLTSGRPIEQYF. The DNA of the CDR3 is TGCGCCAGCAGCCACCCCTTGACTAGCGGGAGACCGATCGAGCAGTACTTC.